Listed below are T cell receptor beta chains from one sample, sequenced in a study of graft-versus-host responses after intestinal transplantation. No antigen is known for these receptors. Sequencing was performed with immunoSEQ multiplex PCR; in TCRdb, only in-frame clones are kept and a portion is missing. The profile shows under 100,000 clones, about 93% of them singletons. This specimen was unstimulated CD8+ T cells sorted from spleen or lymph node cells, taken before transplant. The receptors stem from a human donor who was the organ donor for an intestinal transplant. The CDR3 runs from the conserved cysteine through the conserved F or W. A D gene is named only where the DNA matches it firmly. Expanded clones are given a class, and other clones once, few, many or no size at all.

V gene	clone size	J gene	D gene	CDR3 protein	CDR3 DNA
TRBV5-6	-	TRBJ2-1	TRBD2	CASSLAREVLAGPRRRVF	TGTGCCAGCAGCTTGGCAAGGGAGGTGTTAGCGGGTCCCCGGAGGCGGGTCTTC
TRBV9	-	TRBJ1-3	TRBD1	CASSEGQGAAGNTIYF	TGTGCCAGCAGCGAAGGACAGGGGGCAGCTGGAAACACCATATATTTT
TRBV11-2	-	TRBJ2-7	-	CASSLQGRASYEQYF	TGTGCCAGCAGCTTACAGGGCAGGGCGTCCTACGAGCAGTACTTC
TRBV27	once	TRBJ2-1	-	CASPLPGLLGRSYNEQFF	TGTGCCAGCCCCTTACCGGGGTTACTAGGGAGATCCTACAATGAGCAGTTCTTC
TRBV15	-	TRBJ1-3	TRBD1	CATRQGHSSGNTIYF	TGTGCCACAAGACAGGGACATTCCTCTGGAAACACCATATATTTT
TRBV29-1	-	TRBJ2-5	-	CSVEEGGLETQYF	TGCAGCGTTGAAGAAGGAGGATTAGAGACCCAGTACTTC
TRBV6-1	-	TRBJ1-5	TRBD1	CASSETGTEARQPQHF	TGTGCCAGCAGTGAAACTGGGACAGAAGCTCGCCAGCCCCAGCATTTT
TRBV18	-	TRBJ2-7	-	CASSPIGPRGSSEQYF	TGTGCCAGCTCACCTATCGGCCCGAGGGGGAGTTCCGAGCAGTACTTC
TRBV27	-	TRBJ2-1	TRBD2	CASIGRLAGYNEQFF	TGTGCCAGCATAGGGAGACTAGCCGGGTACAATGAGCAGTTCTTC
TRBV7-2	once	TRBJ1-1	-	CASSLVSGGNTEAFF	TGTGCCAGCAGCTTAGTTTCGGGTGGGAACACTGAAGCTTTCTTT
TRBV7-9	-	TRBJ1-2	TRBD1	CASSWDRVGYTF	TGTGCCAGCAGCTGGGACAGGGTGGGCTACACCTTC
TRBV29-1	-	TRBJ2-1	TRBD1	CSVEKDRGAYNEQFF	TGCAGCGTTGAGAAGGACAGGGGGGCCTACAATGAGCAGTTCTTC
TRBV21-1	-	TRBJ2-7	-	CASSPTSGSPHEQYF	TGTGCCAGCAGCCCGACTAGCGGGAGCCCTCACGAGCAGTACTTC
TRBV28	-	TRBJ2-1	TRBD1	CASSPDREGAGNNEQFF	TGTGCCAGCAGTCCCGACCGTGAGGGGGCTGGAAACAATGAGCAGTTCTTC
TRBV6-4	-	TRBJ2-1	-	CASSDSPGGIYNEQFF	TGTGCCAGCAGTGACTCCCCAGGCGGGATCTACAATGAGCAGTTCTTC
TRBV12-5	-	TRBJ2-1	TRBD2	CASGFHLAGASGVGNEQFF	TGTGCTAGTGGTTTCCACTTAGCGGGGGCCTCGGGGGTTGGCAATGAGCAGTTCTTC
TRBV5-1	-	TRBJ2-5	-	CASSLSGGWTQYF	TGCGCCAGCAGCTTGAGTGGGGGGTGGACCCAGTACTTC
TRBV29-1	once	TRBJ1-2	-	CSVEVRGLNYGYTF	TGCAGCGTTGAGGTCCGGGGATTAAACTATGGCTACACCTTC
TRBV7-9	-	TRBJ2-1	TRBD2	CASSSRTSGSLPNEQFF	TGTGCCAGCAGCTCTCGGACTAGCGGGAGTTTACCGAATGAGCAGTTCTTC
TRBV27	-	TRBJ1-5	-	CASSLAPSGPQHF	TGTGCCAGCAGCCTTGCTCCTTCGGGGCCCCAGCATTTT
TRBV18	-	TRBJ2-1	-	CASSPVTPTVNEQFF	TGTGCCAGCTCACCAGTCACCCCGACAGTCAATGAGCAGTTCTTC
TRBV5-4	-	TRBJ2-7	TRBD2	CASSLFLAGGINEQYF	TGTGCCAGCAGCTTGTTTTTAGCGGGAGGGATAAACGAGCAGTACTTC
TRBV10-3	-	TRBJ2-7	-	CAIRPDPAGLEPNYEQYF	TGTGCCATCAGGCCAGACCCAGCAGGACTCGAGCCCAACTACGAGCAGTACTTC
TRBV4-1	-	TRBJ1-4	-	CASSQDGFYRKGEKLFF	TGCGCCAGCAGCCAAGATGGCTTCTACAGGAAAGGAGAAAAACTGTTTTTT
TRBV19	-	TRBJ2-1	-	CASSMTGRGAYNEQFF	TGTGCCAGTAGTATGACGGGGCGGGGTGCCTACAATGAGCAGTTCTTC
TRBV28	-	TRBJ2-7	TRBD2	CASSFWPSGPYEQYF	TGTGCCAGCAGTTTTTGGCCTAGCGGCCCCTACGAGCAGTACTTC
TRBV6-6	-	TRBJ1-1	-	CASSFRVPEAFF	TGTGCCAGCAGTTTCAGGGTCCCTGAAGCTTTCTTT
TRBV4-2	-	TRBJ2-1	TRBD2	CASSLASGGDNEQFF	TGTGCCAGCAGCCTCGCTAGCGGGGGGGACAATGAGCAGTTCTTC
TRBV4-1	-	TRBJ2-5	-	CASSQVDLVEETQYF	TGCGCCAGCAGCCAAGTTGATTTAGTGGAGGAGACCCAGTACTTC
TRBV9	-	TRBJ2-3	TRBD2	CASSVAAGGYTDTQYF	TGTGCCAGCAGCGTAGCTGCGGGGGGGTACACAGATACGCAGTATTTT
TRBV4-1	-	TRBJ1-2	TRBD1	CASSHFPGTGLTF	TGCGCCAGCAGCCATTTTCCCGGGACAGGACTCACCTTC
TRBV6-4	few	TRBJ2-3	TRBD2	CASSPGGVADTQYF	TGTGCCAGCTCTCCTGGGGGGGTGGCAGATACGCAGTATTTT
TRBV6-5	-	TRBJ1-5	-	CASSYAQGHQPQHF	TGTGCCAGCAGTTACGCACAGGGTCATCAGCCCCAGCATTTT
TRBV7-9	-	TRBJ2-5	-	CASSSTPGGLGETQYF	TGTGCCAGCAGCAGCACACCCGGGGGACTGGGGGAGACCCAGTACTTC
TRBV6-1	-	TRBJ1-1	TRBD1	CASSERGQMDTEAFF	TGTGCCAGCAGTGAGCGGGGACAGATGGACACTGAAGCTTTCTTT
TRBV7-9	-	TRBJ2-3	-	CASSQTPGGPTDTQYF	TGTGCCAGCAGCCAAACTCCTGGCGGCCCCACAGATACGCAGTATTTT
TRBV6-5	-	TRBJ1-1	TRBD1	CASRRQGMNTEAFF	TGTGCCAGCAGACGACAGGGAATGAACACTGAAGCTTTCTTT
TRBV7-9	-	TRBJ2-5	TRBD2	CASSSTPGLAGEETQYF	TGTGCCAGCAGCTCAACCCCTGGACTAGCGGGGGAAGAGACCCAGTACTTC
TRBV5-6	-	TRBJ2-5	TRBD2	CASSFVGGGERTQYF	TGTGCCAGCAGCTTCGTGGGGGGAGGGGAGCGGACCCAGTACTTC
TRBV7-9	once	TRBJ2-1	TRBD2	CASFGLEYNEQFF	TGTGCCAGCTTCGGACTAGAATACAATGAGCAGTTCTTC
TRBV28	once	TRBJ1-4	TRBD1	CASSPDRGSEKLFF	TGTGCCAGCAGTCCGGACAGGGGGAGTGAAAAACTGTTTTTT
TRBV4-3	once	TRBJ1-2	-	CASSQVLGGQGYGYTF	TGCGCCAGCAGCCAAGTTCTTGGGGGACAAGGGTATGGCTACACCTTC
TRBV11-2	once	TRBJ2-1	-	CASSPRREAGNEQFF	TGTGCCAGCAGCCCCCGGAGGGAGGCGGGGAATGAGCAGTTCTTC
TRBV7-9	once	TRBJ1-1	-	CASSYYDTEAFF	TGTGCCAGCAGCTACTACGACACTGAAGCTTTCTTT
TRBV6-1	-	TRBJ2-7	-	CATPKTGSYEQYF	TGTGCCACCCCCAAGACAGGTTCCTACGAGCAGTACTTC
TRBV2	-	TRBJ2-5	TRBD2	CASSAGTSGLSETQYF	TGTGCCAGCAGTGCCGGGACTAGCGGACTCTCGGAGACCCAGTACTTC
TRBV5-1	-	TRBJ2-7	-	CASSLARQPDKQYF	TGCGCCAGCAGCTTGGCCCGACAGCCCGATAAGCAGTACTTC
TRBV27	-	TRBJ2-7	-	CASSQDREYEQYF	TGTGCCAGCAGTCAGGACAGAGAGTACGAGCAGTACTTC
TRBV27	-	TRBJ2-7	TRBD2	CASRPSGSWNEQYF	TGTGCCAGCAGGCCTAGCGGGAGTTGGAACGAGCAGTACTTC
TRBV4-1	-	TRBJ2-1	TRBD2	CASSLWTSNEQFF	TGCGCCAGCAGCCTGTGGACTAGCAATGAGCAGTTCTTC
TRBV4-3	-	TRBJ2-3	-	CASSQDARSTDTQYF	TGCGCCAGCAGCCAAGATGCGAGGAGCACAGATACGCAGTATTTT
TRBV7-3	-	TRBJ2-2	-	CASSPRGTGELFF	TGTGCCAGCAGTCCACGGGGCACCGGGGAGCTGTTTTTT
TRBV19	-	TRBJ2-1	TRBD1	CASSIGGQGFGEQFF	TGTGCCAGTAGTATTGGGGGACAGGGGTTCGGTGAGCAGTTCTTC
TRBV6-5	-	TRBJ2-7	TRBD1	CASSARTGRGEQYF	TGTGCCAGCAGTGCTAGGACAGGTCGGGGCGAGCAGTACTTC
TRBV2	-	TRBJ2-7	-	CASRSGTWGAYEQYF	TGTGCCAGCAGGTCGGGGACTTGGGGGGCCTACGAGCAGTACTTC
TRBV13	-	TRBJ1-6	-	CASSSSLSYNSPLHF	TGTGCCAGCAGCTCCAGTCTCTCCTATAATTCACCCCTCCACTTT
TRBV7-6	-	TRBJ2-2	-	CASSFQENTGELFF	TGTGCCAGCAGCTTCCAGGAGAACACCGGGGAGCTGTTTTTT
TRBV27	-	TRBJ2-7	-	CASSLRLQMSSYEQYF	TGTGCCAGCAGTTTAAGACTCCAGATGAGCTCCTACGAGCAGTACTTC
TRBV5-5	-	TRBJ2-3	-	CASGTEAGAGTDTQYF	TGTGCCAGCGGGACAGAAGCGGGGGCCGGCACAGATACGCAGTATTTT
TRBV4-3	-	TRBJ1-3	-	CASSQGVGASGNTIYF	TGCGCCAGCAGCCAAGGGGTCGGAGCCTCTGGAAACACCATATATTTT